This T cell receptor beta chain is drawn from a study of neurological immune-mediated disorders. One entry per CDR3 protein results from TCRdb running MiXCR on the 5' RACE reads. The sample contains about 59,000 distinct CDR3 sequences, 24% of which appear only once. CDR3 length: 17 amino acids. CDR1 LGHDT and CDR2 YNNKEL come from the germline V gene (reference sequence). Trimming removed 0 bases from V and 5 bases from J; junction bases left unmatched: 12. This clonotype was counted ten times or more. The antigen remains undetermined. Study-wide results and caveats: TCR clonal expansion peaked in HTLV-1-associated myelopathy patients and was lowest in multiple sclerosis patients. No CDR3 amino acid sequences were shared by expanded clones across subjects, suggesting private repertoires in all groups.

Described time point: technical triplicate 2. The sequenced material came from PBMCs. This TCR came from a man aged 60 to 75 with HTLV-1-associated myelopathy (HAM/TSP). J is TRBJ2-5 and V is TRBV3-1; TRBD2 matches at 7 bases. The CDR3 nucleotides are TGTGCCAGCAGCCAAGAGGTTCGCGGCGGGAGCGGGGAGACCCAGTACTTC. This translates into CASSQEVRGGSGETQYF.